The T cell receptor beta chain described here comes from a study of neurological immune-mediated disorders. TCRdb itself ran the 5' RACE reads through MiXCR, one entry per CDR3 protein. Among about 40,000 distinct CDR3 sequences, over 2% were seen once, and the ten largest hold 2% to 2.5%. This clonotype was picked up many times. Its cognate antigen is unknown. Study conclusions and caveats: When grouped phylogenetically, the repertoires of 18 of the 34 multiple sclerosis patients fell together in one related-CDR3 cluster, which is a possible signature.

In germline, CDR1 is SGHTA, CDR2 FQGNSA. The ends lost 5 bases at V and 0 bases at J; junction bases unmatched: 9. The CDR3 runs to 18 residues. The TCR comes from a man between 50 and 59 years old with multiple sclerosis. The sequenced sample was PBMCs. This rearrangement joins TRBV7-2 to TRBJ2-1; 11 bases are a match to TRBD2. CDR3 in amino acids: CASSPWVAGGSSYNEQFF. The CDR3 DNA follows: TGTGCCAGCAGCCCTTGGGTAGCGGGGGGGAGCTCCTACAATGAGCAGTTCTTC. The full variable domain, completed using reference TRBV7-2 and TRBJ2-1, is GAGVSQSPSNKVTEKGKDVELRCDPISGHTALYWYRQSLGQGLEFLIYFQGNSAPDKSGLPSDRFSAERTGGSVSTLTIQRTQQEDSAVYLCASSPWVAGGSSYNEQFFGPGTRLTVL.